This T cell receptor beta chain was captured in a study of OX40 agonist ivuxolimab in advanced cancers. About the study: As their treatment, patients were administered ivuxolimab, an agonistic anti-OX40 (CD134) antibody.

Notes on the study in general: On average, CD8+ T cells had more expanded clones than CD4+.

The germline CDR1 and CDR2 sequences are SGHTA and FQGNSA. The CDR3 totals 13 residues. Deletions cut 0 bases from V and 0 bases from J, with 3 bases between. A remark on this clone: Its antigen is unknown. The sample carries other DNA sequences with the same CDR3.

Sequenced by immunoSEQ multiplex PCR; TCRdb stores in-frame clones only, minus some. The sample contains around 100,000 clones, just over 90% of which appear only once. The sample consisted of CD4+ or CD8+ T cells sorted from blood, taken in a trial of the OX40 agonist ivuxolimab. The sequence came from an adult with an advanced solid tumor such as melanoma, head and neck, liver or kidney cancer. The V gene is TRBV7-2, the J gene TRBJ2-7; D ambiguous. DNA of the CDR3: TGTGCCAGCAGCTTAGCTAGCTCCTACGAGCAGTACTTC. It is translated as CASSLASSYEQYF.